The 14 T cell receptor beta chains below all came from one sample that was sequenced in a study of neurological immune-mediated disorders. TCRdb used MiXCR to reprocess the 5' RACE reads, holding one entry per CDR3 protein. This table holds roughly 36,000 distinct CDR3 sequences, approximately 7.2% found once. The specimen sequenced was CD4+ T cells from blood. Receptors originate from a man in his fifties or sixties in good health.

This clonotype was seen ten or more times. The chain has TRBV6-5 and TRBJ1-5; the match to TRBD1 covers 8 bases. J was trimmed by 0 bases and V by 4 bases; bases with no gene match: 11. In germline, CDR1 is MNHEY, CDR2 SVGAGI. This CDR3 is 18 amino acids long. The CDR3: CASSSGGPSNYSNQPQHF. CDR3 in DNA: TGTGCCAGCAGTTCAGGGGGCCCCTCCAACTATAGCAATCAGCCCCAGCATTTT.

This clonotype was observed many times. The chain links TRBV5-1 to TRBJ2-5; perhaps D is TRBD1 or TRBD2 (5 bases each). This CDR3 spans 16 amino acids. V lost 3 bases and J 1 base, leaving 16 bases between the germline ends. Germline CDR1 and CDR2: SGHRS and YFSETQ. The CDR3 bases are TGCGCCAGCAGCTCGAACCTCGGGACGGTCCAAGAGACCCAGTACTTC. Protein sequence: CASSSNLGTVQETQYF.

This clonotype has a count of ten or more. This chain uses TRBV3-1 with TRBJ2-3; D unclear. The CDR3 consists of 13 residues. V was shortened by 1 base and J by 10 bases, with 12 bases between the two germline ends. From germline, CDR1 is LGHDT and CDR2 YNNKEL (reference sequence). CDR3 sequence (DNA): TGTGCCAGCAGCCAAGGTCTACCCGCGGCGCAGTATTTT. Residues: CASSQGLPAAQYF.

This clonotype has ten or more counts. The V and J genes are TRBV5-1 and TRBJ2-5; 9 nucleotides line up with TRBD1. J gave up 5 bases and V 3 bases, and 5 bases lay outside the gene matches. The CDR3 is made up of 14 amino acids. The V gene's germline CDR1 is SGHRS and CDR2 YFSETQ. CDR3 residues: CASSSGQGHETQYF. CDR3 DNA sequence: TGCGCCAGCAGCTCGGGACAGGGCCACGAGACCCAGTACTTC.

This clonotype was seen repeatedly, ten times or more. J is TRBJ2-2 and V is TRBV12-3 or TRBV12-4, with 13 positions matching TRBD2. This CDR3 contains 16 residues. The ends lost 7 bases at V and 5 bases at J; junction bases unmatched: 7. The CDR3 loop is CASTPLAGGPTGELFF. CDR3 coding DNA: TGTGCCAGCACCCCACTAGCGGGAGGGCCTACCGGGGAGCTGTTTTTT.

This clonotype has at least ten counts. This sequence joins TRBV19 and TRBJ2-2; 11 bases agree with TRBD1. The germline V gene encodes CDR1 LNHDA and CDR2 SQIVND (reference sequence). V shed 6 bases and J 1 base; nucleotides not matched to a gene: 7. The CDR3 extends over 17 amino acids. The CDR3 region is CASSLAGTGGNTGELFF. As DNA, the CDR3 is TGTGCCAGTAGCTTGGCCGGGACAGGGGGGAACACCGGGGAGCTGTTTTTT.

This clonotype has at least ten counts. V is TRBV2 and J is TRBJ2-3; 7 nucleotides match TRBD1. Germline lookup yields CDR1 SNHLY and CDR2 FYNNEI. This CDR3 spans 15 amino acids. V lost 4 bases and J lost 3; bases outside the gene matches: 7. The CDR3 is CASSVRTGATDTQYF. Written as DNA, the CDR3 is TGTGCCAGCAGTGTGAGAACAGGGGCAACAGATACGCAGTATTTT. The full variable domain, in which reference TRBV2 and TRBJ2-3 provide the parts outside the CDR3, is EPEVTQTPSHQVTQMGQEVILRCVPISNHLYFYWYRQILGQKVEFLVSFYNNEISEKSEIFDDQFSVERPDGSNFTLKIRSTKLEDSAMYFCASSVRTGATDTQYFGPGTRLTVL.

This clonotype showed up many times. The chain has TRBV7-7 and TRBJ2-7; 8 nucleotides agree with TRBD1. With 6 bases clipped from V and 4 bases from J, the junction kept 5 bases outside the gene matches. The CDR3 is made up of 13 amino acids. Germline CDR1 reads SSHAT; CDR2 reads FNYEAQ (reference sequence). CDR3 region: CASRPGQAYEQYF. DNA of the CDR3: TGTGCCAGCAGACCGGGACAGGCGTACGAGCAGTACTTC.

J is TRBJ2-1 and V is TRBV14; D call uncertain. CDR3 length: 15 residues. Germline V gene lookup returns CDR1 SGHDN and CDR2 FVKESK. V was pared by 4 bases and J by 1 base, with 11 bases between. CDR3 coding DNA: TGTGCCAGCAGCCGTATGCAGGCTTCCTACAATGAGCAGTTCTTC. Its translation is CASSRMQASYNEQFF.

This clonotype was seen at least ten times. The chain links TRBV5-1 to TRBJ1-2, with D unclear. The CDR3 contains 12 residues. V gave up 4 bases and J gave up 8 bases, with 12 bases separating them. Per germline, CDR1 SGHRS and CDR2 YFSETQ. The CDR3 sequence: CASSRAGEGYTF. Here the CDR3 DNA reads TGCGCCAGCAGCCGCGCTGGGGAGGGCTACACCTTC.

This clonotype was recorded at least ten times. The chain recombines TRBV7-2 with TRBJ2-1; the D is unclear. The CDR3 has 15 amino acids. In germline, CDR1 is SGHTA, CDR2 FQGNSA. Trimming took 2 bases from V and 5 from J, leaving 13 bases between them. Written as DNA, the CDR3 is TGTGCCAGCAGCTTAAGTGGAAGCGTTAACAATGAGCAGTTCTTC. It yields the protein CASSLSGSVNNEQFF.

This clonotype was found many times. The CDR3: CATSPGGLYNEQFF. The CDR3 bases are TGTGCCACCAGCCCGGGGGGGTTATACAATGAGCAGTTCTTC. The chain has TRBV15 and TRBJ2-1, with 8 positions matching TRBD2. The CDR3 loop spans 14 amino acids. Germline CDR1 LNHNV, CDR2 YYDKDF (reference sequence). The V segment lost 5 bases and the J segment 4 bases; nucleotides outside the gene matches: 4.

This clonotype was counted many times. The CDR3 DNA reads TGCAGTGCTAGGTCTAGCACCTCCTACGAGCAGTACTTC. This codes for CSARSSTSYEQYF. The V and J genes are TRBV20-1 and TRBJ2-7, with D maybe TRBD2 (5 bases). The CDR3 runs 13 residues. Trimming left V 3 bases short and J 0 bases short, with 9 bases between. The germline CDR1 and CDR2 sequences are DFQATT and SNEGSKA (reference sequence).

The sample holds many counts of this clonotype. This chain's CDR3 is CASNLAGVVKTQYF. The CDR3, as DNA: TGTGCCAGCAATCTAGCGGGAGTCGTAAAGACCCAGTACTTC. The rearrangement links TRBV6-2 or TRBV6-3 to TRBJ2-5; 10 bases line up with TRBD2. The J segment lost 6 bases and the V segment lost 7 bases, leaving 8 bases of the junction unmatched. CDR1 is MNHEY and CDR2 is SVGEGT in the germline V gene. This CDR3 has 14 residues.